The source of this TCR beta chain is a study of blood T cells in healthy people across ages (dated by TCRdb to between 2014 and 2016). As for the study more broadly: In model experiments, template switching captured about one uniquely barcoded TCR beta cDNA molecule for every two T cells. The study measured age-related changes in TCR beta repertoire diversity using deep sequencing normalized with unique cDNA molecular identifiers. Donors were grouped into four age groups: young (average approximately 16 years), middle-aged (roughly 40), aged (around 56) and long-lived (approximately 82). To avoid experimental bias, donors of different ages were distributed randomly across sequencing lanes. The study analyzed two additional independent replicas of 1 million unique cDNA reads from the same blood draw for two donors, one aged 18 to 29 and one aged 80 or older.

This clonotype has a handful of counts. Its target antigen remains unknown. No base quality information exists; no much larger clone differs at one position. Here is what the overall study found, with its caveats: There was a strong correlation between observed TCR beta diversity and the percentage of naive T cells measured by flow cytometry. Since profiling was done on bulk unsorted PBMCs, naive and antigen-experienced compartments could not be conclusively compared. Estimates of total diversity from one million sequenced T cells were regarded as lower bounds and underestimates. Because the CMV infection status of the donors was unknown, age-related changes in expanded clonotypes may potentially have been confounded. The long-lived group showed more naive CD4+ T cells, fewer expanded clones and increased TCR diversity than the aged group, suggesting age selection. As age increased, observed TCR beta diversity per million T cells dropped in a roughly linear way, and a significant reduction was already evident by age 40.

Donors were around 37 systemically healthy Caucasian individuals from Russia aged roughly 6 to 95 years. Each donor gave 8 to 10 milliliters of peripheral blood, drawn into EDTA-treated Vacutainer tubes. Ficoll-Paque density-gradient centrifugation was used to isolate PBMCs, with at least 7 million per sample. Total RNA was extracted from PBMCs with Trizol reagent, with at least 5.5 micrograms obtained per sample. Naive CD45RAhigh/CD27high T cell percentages were measured by flow cytometry on a PBMC aliquot from every donor. Library generation was performed with 5' RACE. The sequencing machine was an Illumina HiSeq 2500. A second PCR of roughly 6 to 11 cycles was run with a J-beta primer mix and a sample-barcoded 5' primer. A unique molecular identifier was introduced onto each TCR beta cDNA molecule by a template-switch 5' adaptor carrying 12 random nucleotides. Each sample yielded at least 3 million CDR3-containing paired-end reads. All of the RNA was converted into first-strand cDNA using the Mint cDNA synthesis kit, with a TRBC-specific oligonucleotide serving as the primer. Following uracil-DNA glycosylase treatment, all cDNA underwent a first 18-cycle PCR with the universal primers M1SS and BC2_uni_R. Per the original workflow: For normalization, 1 million high-quality reads were randomly selected from each sample, with every read carrying a distinct molecular identifier. Reads with shared molecular identifiers were discarded instead of being binned into consensus sequences. MiTCR, with a Q25 quality threshold and the strictest error-elimination algorithm, was used for CDR3 identification, clonotype clustering and error correction. A nonparametric unseen species model using Euler transformation provided a lower-bound estimate of total TCR beta diversity. TCRdb itself trimmed the public reads at Q25 with fastp, ran MiXCR and retained productive beta chains. Every distinct CDR3 protein forms one entry, paired with its most common genes and DNA. The V and J calls and clone size come from TCRdb's table, not from the authors' own analysis. The sample has about 650,000 distinct CDR3 sequences on record, roughly 30% of them singletons. The ten largest clonotypes hold 15% of the sample.

Sequenced sample: blood. The sequence was collected from a woman older than 75 in good health. Donor details come from another sample of the same person, matched by shared clones.

The CDR3 region reads CASTHTSNTEAFF. Read as DNA, the sequence is TGTGCCAGCACTCACACTTCAAACACTGAAGCTTTCTTT. This sequence uses TRBV3-1 and TRBJ1-1; no D gene call is confident. From a lookup of the germline V gene (reference sequence), CDR1 and CDR2 are LGHDT and YNNKEL. The CDR3 contains 13 residues, cysteine and phenylalanine counted. The read is trimmed to its CDR3 DNA, 39 bases read in frame from base 1. V lost 7 bases and J lost 2 bases; the stretch between them is 11 bases long.